The 5 T cell receptor beta chains listed next were all sequenced from one sample in a study of shared clonotypes between healthy human individuals. The method was immunoSEQ multiplex PCR; TCRdb's version includes in-frame clones alone and lacks a portion of them. The top ten hold 10% to 15% of the sample, which has more than 450,000 clones, around 79% seen once. Sequencing was done on a sample of PBMCs. The receptors here all came from a woman aged 40 to 50 in good health. Some clones in this sample may be carry-over from other donors' samples.

This chain joins TRBV18 and TRBJ2-7, with a possible D match to TRBD2 (5 bases). The V gene lost 1 base and the J gene lost 0 bases, with 10 bases spanning the gap. This CDR3 has 15 residues. Per germline, CDR1 KGHSH and CDR2 LQKENI. The CDR3 reads CASSPRPLDSYEQYF. The CDR3 DNA follows: TGTGCCAGCTCACCACGTCCACTAGACTCCTACGAGCAGTACTTC.

The rearrangement uses TRBV10-3 and TRBJ2-7; the D gene could be TRBD1 or TRBD2 (5 bases each). Looked up from germline, CDR1 is ENHRY and CDR2 is SYGVKD. The CDR3 loop spans 13 amino acids. The germline V and J ends were trimmed by 4 bases and 6 bases, with 13 bases remaining between them. The CDR3 is CAISGSRDGEQYF. CDR3 nucleotides: TGTGCCATCAGTGGGTCCCGGGACGGCGAGCAGTACTTC.

The chain links TRBV11-2 to TRBJ2-4; D is possibly TRBD2 (8 bases). This CDR3 contains 16 residues. V lost 5 bases to trimming and J lost 8 bases, with 22 bases between them. Germline values: CDR1 SGHAT, CDR2 FQNNGV. In DNA, the CDR3 is TGTGCCAGCAGCGGACAGGCGGGAGGCGTTAGAGACATTCAGTACTTC. Translation: CASSGQAGGVRDIQYF. The whole variable domain, filled in from reference TRBV11-2 and TRBJ2-4, reads EAGVAQSPRYKIIEKRQSVAFWCNPISGHATLYWYQQILGQGPKLLIQFQNNGVVDDSQLPKDRFSAERLKGVDSTLKIQPAKLEDSAVYLCASSGQAGGVRDIQYFGAGTRLSVL.

The rearrangement joins TRBV27 to TRBJ2-7; TRBD1 agrees at 10 bases. The CDR3 length is 14 residues. The V and J ends lost 5 bases and 4 bases, in that order; junction bases with no gene match: 5. Germline assignment: CDR1 MNHEY and CDR2 SMNVEV (reference sequence). The CDR3 here is CASSKDRGQYEQYF. In nucleotides, the CDR3 is TGTGCCAGCAGTAAAGACAGGGGGCAATACGAGCAGTACTTC.

A single count supports this clone. V gene TRBV5-1 combines with J gene TRBJ2-5; a weak D match, TRBD1 (7 bases). V was cut by 3 bases and J by 0 bases, with 12 bases left in between. The CDR3 is 15 residues long. Per germline, CDR1 SGHRS and CDR2 YFSETQ. The CDR3 spells CASSSQGGHQETQYF. The CDR3 DNA is TGCGCCAGCAGCTCCCAGGGGGGTCACCAAGAGACCCAGTACTTC.